Each of the 18 T cell receptor beta chains below was sequenced from the same sample in a study of shared clonotypes between healthy human individuals. Data came from immunoSEQ multiplex PCR; TCRdb stores just in-frame clones and leaves some out. Of approximately 250,000 clones listed, 65% were seen once; the top ten hold 11%. The sample consisted of memory CD4+ T cells sorted from blood. Noted subset: CD45RA-negative fraction. These receptors were collected from a man younger than 40 in good health.

The chain uses TRBV14 and TRBJ2-2; D might be TRBD1 (5 bases). The V end lost 6 bases, the J end lost 5 bases, and 10 bases lay between the germline ends. Germline V gene lookup returns CDR1 SGHDN and CDR2 FVKESK. The CDR3 has 13 amino acids. The CDR3 DNA sequence: TGTGCCAGCAGAACAGGTTTAACCGGGGAGCTGTTTTTT. Protein: CASRTGLTGELFF.

This clone was seen at least ten times. The CDR3 is CASSFAGGFRAGETQYF. For the CDR3, the DNA is TGTGCCAGCAGCTTTGCGGGAGGTTTTCGGGCAGGAGAGACCCAGTACTTC. This chain links TRBV7-8 with TRBJ2-5; TRBD2 aligns across 8 bases. CDR1 is SGHVS and CDR2 is FQNEAQ in the germline V gene. V shed 3 bases and J 4 bases; nucleotides not matched to a gene: 13. The CDR3 is 17 residues long.

This clone was counted between two and nine times. The V and J genes are TRBV4-3 and TRBJ2-4; 7 nucleotides agree with TRBD2. V shed 0 bases and J 4 bases; nucleotides not matched to a gene: 12. The germline V gene encodes CDR1 LGHNA and CDR2 YSLEER. The CDR3 is 18 amino acids. The CDR3 bases are TGCGCCAGCAGCCAAGATACTCTACGGCGGGACTATAAAAACATTCAGTACTTC. Translating it yields CASSQDTLRRDYKNIQYF.

This clone was recorded at least ten times. The rearrangement uses TRBV7-8 and TRBJ2-3; 7 bases match TRBD1. The V gene end was trimmed by 3 bases and the J gene end by 1 base; junction bases not matched to a gene: 7. The CDR3 is 16 amino acids. The germline CDR1 and CDR2 sequences are SGHVS and FQNEAQ. CDR3 sequence: CASSLYQGDGTDTQYF. DNA for the CDR3: TGTGCCAGCAGCTTGTACCAGGGGGACGGCACAGATACGCAGTATTTT.

The chain is built from TRBV28 and TRBJ1-2; no clear D gene. V lost 5 bases, J lost 3 bases, and 10 bases lay in between. From germline, CDR1 is MDHEN and CDR2 SYDVKM. There are 13 residues in the CDR3. CDR3 sequence reads: CASSTVSHYGYTF. In DNA form, the CDR3 reads TGTGCCAGCAGTACGGTGTCTCACTATGGCTACACCTTC.

The chain links TRBV21-1 to TRBJ2-5; the D call in the table, TRBD1, was not verified against the DNA. TRBV21-1 is marked as a pseudogene. This CDR3 has 16 residues. The CDR3 loop is CASSKVGHRTGHHQYF. The CDR3 nucleotides are TGTGCCAGCAGCAAAGTTGGACACAGGACGGGACACCACCAGTACTTC.

The CDR3 coding sequence is TGTGCCAGCAGTTCCTCTGGCGGGACTAGCACAGATACGCAGTATTTT. It is translated as CASSSSGGTSTDTQYF. The gene calls are TRBV28 and TRBJ2-3, with D perhaps matching TRBD2 (6 bases). V was trimmed by 4 bases and J by 0 bases, leaving 14 bases between them. The germline gives CDR1 MDHEN, CDR2 SYDVKM. The length of the CDR3 is 16 residues.

The chain uses TRBV6-6 and TRBJ2-2; 8 nucleotides match TRBD1. This CDR3 contains 16 residues. The V segment lost 2 bases and the J segment 6 bases; nucleotides outside the gene matches: 8. Germline CDR1 and CDR2: MNHNY and SVGAGI (reference sequence). The CDR3 DNA reads as TGTGCCAGCAGTTACAGGCAGGGGGCGTTTGCCGGGGAGCTGTTTTTT. Translation: CASSYRQGAFAGELFF.

The chain has TRBV4-3 and TRBJ2-3; 11 bases map to TRBD2. This CDR3 has 15 amino acids. The junction had 7 bases not matched to a gene; V was cut back by 8 bases and J by 3 bases. Germline V gene data show CDR1 as LGHNA and CDR2 as YSLEER. The CDR3 is CASATSGSKTDTQYF. CDR3 sequence (DNA): TGCGCCAGCGCCACTAGCGGGAGTAAAACAGATACGCAGTATTTT.

The genes are TRBV7-8 and TRBJ1-5; D may be TRBD1 (5 bases). The CDR3 is 14 amino acids. CDR1 and CDR2 (germline): SGHVS, FQNEAQ. The V end was cut by 3 bases, the J end by 4 bases, with 10 bases between. The CDR3 sequence is CASSFYQGNQPQHF. CDR3 in DNA: TGTGCCAGCAGCTTTTATCAGGGTAATCAGCCCCAGCATTTT. Variable domain in full (rest from reference TRBV7-8 and TRBJ1-5): GAGVSQSPRYKVAKRGQDVALRCDPISGHVSLFWYQQALGQGPEFLTYFQNEAQLDKSGLPSDRFFAERPEGSVSTLKIQRTQQEDSAVYLCASSFYQGNQPQHFGDGTRLSIL.

This chain connects TRBV27 to TRBJ2-7; 9 bases line up with TRBD2. Trimming removed 5 bases from V and 7 bases from J; junction bases left unmatched: 6. The germline gives CDR1 MNHEY, CDR2 SMNVEV (reference sequence). The CDR3 has 13 amino acids. CDR3 amino acids: CASSLSGGGEQYF. The CDR3, as DNA: TGTGCCAGCAGTCTTAGCGGGGGAGGAGAGCAGTACTTC.

The genes are TRBV5-1 and TRBJ1-2; D unclear. The germline V and J ends were trimmed by 4 bases and 3 bases, with 19 bases remaining between them. The CDR3 covers 16 residues. CDR1 is SGHRS, CDR2 YFSETQ, per germline. CDR3 nucleotide sequence: TGCGCCAGCAGCATTCACCGGAGCGACGGGGACTATGGCTACACCTTC. It is translated as CASSIHRSDGDYGYTF.

The genes are TRBV29-1 and TRBJ2-1; 7 nucleotides line up with TRBD2. The junction had 7 bases not matched to a gene; V was cut back by 7 bases and J by 1 base. The V gene's germline CDR1 is SQVTM and CDR2 ANQGSEA. The CDR3 consists of 14 residues. The CDR3 reads CSATKGGSYNEQFF. The CDR3 nucleotides are TGCAGCGCTACCAAGGGAGGGTCCTACAATGAGCAGTTCTTC.

This clone has only a few counts. The junction departs from the called germline gene at one end, perhaps through a read error. The chain carries TRBV7-7 and TRBJ2-3, with TRBD1 as a possible D gene (6 bases). The germline V gene encodes CDR1 SSHAT and CDR2 FNYEAQ (reference sequence). This CDR3 has 14 amino acids. CDR3 bases: TGTGCTAGCAGCCCCAGCCAGGGGAGCAATACGCAGTATTTT. It codes for CASSPSQGSNTQYF.

This clone was seen at least ten times. The chain recombines TRBV6-5 with TRBJ2-5; tentatively, D is TRBD2 (5 bases). The CDR3 spans 13 residues. Germline CDR1 reads MNHEY; CDR2 reads SVGAGI. V lost 6 bases and J 8 bases, leaving 16 bases between the germline ends. CDR3 coding DNA: TGTGCCAGCAGGTACCAAGCCAGCGGAACCCAGTACTTC. Protein: CASRYQASGTQYF.

J is TRBJ2-3 and V is TRBV28; 10 positions agree with TRBD2. The CDR3 sequence is 17 residues long. Germline assignment: CDR1 MDHEN and CDR2 SYDVKM. J lost 2 bases, V lost 6 bases, and 11 bases had no gene match. The CDR3 here is CASSRMGLASITDTQYF. CDR3 bases: TGTGCCAGCAGCCGAATGGGACTAGCGAGCATCACAGATACGCAGTATTTT.

The V gene is TRBV7-8, the J gene TRBJ1-5, with TRBD1 matching over 8 bases. The CDR3 loop spans 15 amino acids. Germline CDR1 and CDR2: SGHVS and FQNEAQ. V lost 5 bases to trimming and J lost 7 bases; unmatched junction nucleotides: 10. CDR3 bases: TGTGCCAGCAGCCCGAGGACAGGGTTCGACCAGCCCCAGCATTTT. It is translated as CASSPRTGFDQPQHF.

This clone was seen only once. The CDR3 sequence is CASSLPYEQFF. DNA for the CDR3: TGTGCCAGCAGCTTACCGTATGAGCAGTTCTTC. The J gene is TRBJ2-1, the V gene TRBV7-7; D gene ambiguous. This CDR3 has 11 amino acids. Germline loops: CDR1 SSHAT, CDR2 FNYEAQ (reference sequence). With 2 bases removed from V and 8 bases from J, the gap between germline ends came to 4 bases. The full variable domain, completed using reference TRBV7-7 and TRBJ2-1, is GAGVSQSPRYKVTKRGQDVTLRCDPISSHATLYWYQQALGQGPEFLTYFNYEAQPDKSGLPSDRFSAERPEGSISTLTIQRTEQRDSAMYRCASSLPYEQFFGPGTRLTVL.